The present T cell receptor beta chain was sequenced within a study of cytomegalovirus exposure and HLA in healthy donors. The PCR contained 60 Vbeta and 13 Jbeta primers. Repertoires were generated with immunoSEQ multiplex PCR, while TCRdb's copy carries only in-frame clones and drops some. The sample shows over 150,000 clones, under 90% of them seen only once. This clone occurred a few times. Its specificity is not known. Overall study findings and caveats: An assumption of roughly uniform sequencing depth across donors underlay the presence/absence analyses.

V shed 5 bases, J shed 5 bases, and the junction held 7 bases outside the gene matches. Germline lookup yields CDR1 SGHRS and CDR2 YFSETQ. The CDR3 runs to 16 residues. The chain is built from TRBV5-1 and TRBJ2-7; 16 bases are shared with TRBD2. The material sequenced was PBMCs. This receptor was obtained from a boy younger than 10 in good health and CMV-seronegative. CDR3 loop: CASRPGLAGGLDEQYF. CDR3 bases: TGCGCCAGCAGGCCGGGACTAGCGGGGGGGCTCGACGAGCAGTACTTC.